The rows below give T cell receptor beta chains drawn from one sample of a study of T cell responses to AZD1222 COVID-19 vaccine. Sequenced by immunoSEQ multiplex PCR; TCRdb stores in-frame clones only, minus some. The sample lists roughly 140,000 clones, 80% to 95% seen once, with over 1.5% in the top ten. Material: peripheral blood, obtained on day 0 of AZD1222 vaccination. The source is an adult in good health. Each CDR3 is given with its conserved first and last residue. A D gene is named only where the DNA matches it firmly. Only part of the rows carry a size: once, few, many, or a class if the clone is expanded.

CDR3nt: TGCGCCAGCAGCCGAGGACAGGGGACGTTTTTGAACACTGAAGCTTTCTTT; CDR3aa: CASSRGQGTFLNTEAFF; v_gene: TRBV4-1; j_gene: TRBJ1-1; d_gene: TRBD1; abundance: .
CDR3nt: TGTGCCAGCAGCCAAGATCACAGCGGGAGGTCTTATGAGCAGTTCTTC; CDR3aa: CASSQDHSGRSYEQFF; v_gene: TRBV4-2; j_gene: TRBJ2-1; d_gene: TRBD2; abundance: once
CDR3nt: TGCGCCAGCAGCCCGGGACTAGCGGGAGGGCCCGGAGATACGCAGTATTTT; CDR3aa: CASSPGLAGGPGDTQYF; v_gene: TRBV5-1; j_gene: TRBJ2-3; d_gene: TRBD2; abundance: .
CDR3nt: TGTGCCAGCAGTTACGGCGAGGACTACGAGCAGTACTTC; CDR3aa: CASSYGEDYEQYF; v_gene: TRBV6-5; j_gene: TRBJ2-7; d_gene: .; abundance: .
CDR3nt: TGTGCCTGGAGTAAGCGGACACCCTACGAGCAGTACTTC; CDR3aa: CAWSKRTPYEQYF; v_gene: TRBV30; j_gene: TRBJ2-7; d_gene: .; abundance: .
CDR3nt: TGCGCCAGCAGCCAAGAACTGGGGGACACTGAAGCTTTCTTT; CDR3aa: CASSQELGDTEAFF; v_gene: TRBV4-1; j_gene: TRBJ1-1; d_gene: .; abundance: .
CDR3nt: TGTGCCAGCAGTGAAGTGTGGCGGTCGGGACTGGATAAGAACTACAAGCAGTACTTC; CDR3aa: CASSEVWRSGLDKNYKQYF; v_gene: TRBV6-1; j_gene: TRBJ2-7; d_gene: .; abundance: .
CDR3nt: TGTGCCAGCAGTCTCGGGAGAGGGGTTAATGAGCAGTTCTTC; CDR3aa: CASSLGRGVNEQFF; v_gene: TRBV6-2/TRBV6-3; j_gene: TRBJ2-1; d_gene: .; abundance: .
CDR3nt: TGTGCCAGCAGCCTGGGACAGGGGTTTAATGAAAAACTGTTTTTT; CDR3aa: CASSLGQGFNEKLFF; v_gene: TRBV3-1/TRBV3-2; j_gene: TRBJ1-4; d_gene: TRBD1; abundance: .
CDR3nt: TGTGCCAGTAGTCTCCGACGGCTCGCCTTTACTCAGGGGGCCTACGAGCAGTACTTC; CDR3aa: CASSLRRLAFTQGAYEQYF; v_gene: TRBV19; j_gene: TRBJ2-7; d_gene: TRBD1; abundance: .
CDR3nt: TGTGCCAGCAGTTCCTCCTACCGGGGCTATGGCTACACCTTC; CDR3aa: CASSSSYRGYGYTF; v_gene: TRBV6-5; j_gene: TRBJ1-2; d_gene: .; abundance: few
CDR3nt: TGCAGCGTGGCGACTCCGGTCAGTGGCTACACCTTC; CDR3aa: CSVATPVSGYTF; v_gene: TRBV29-1; j_gene: TRBJ1-2; d_gene: .; abundance: .
CDR3nt: TGTGCCAGCAGTTTAAACGGATTAGAAGCTTTCTTT; CDR3aa: CASSLNGLEAFF; v_gene: TRBV28; j_gene: TRBJ1-1; d_gene: .; abundance: once
CDR3nt: TGTGCCAGCAGTGGACAGGGGGCCATTCAGCCCCAGCATTTT; CDR3aa: CASSGQGAIQPQHF; v_gene: TRBV2; j_gene: TRBJ1-5; d_gene: TRBD1; abundance: .
CDR3nt: TGTGCCAGCACCTTGGGGGGCGGTCAGCCCCAGCATTTT; CDR3aa: CASTLGGGQPQHF; v_gene: TRBV12-3/TRBV12-4; j_gene: TRBJ1-5; d_gene: .; abundance: .
CDR3nt: TGTGCCAGCAGCGTAGGGCCGGGTCTTGGTACTGAAGCTTTCTTT; CDR3aa: CASSVGPGLGTEAFF; v_gene: TRBV9; j_gene: TRBJ1-1; d_gene: .; abundance: .
CDR3nt: TGTGCCAGCAGTTTAGCTTCTGGAGATATGGACACTGAAGCTTTCTTT; CDR3aa: CASSLASGDMDTEAFF; v_gene: TRBV28; j_gene: TRBJ1-1; d_gene: .; abundance: .
CDR3nt: TGTGCCAGCAGCGCCGGACAGGGGACGGCCGAGCAGTACTTC; CDR3aa: CASSAGQGTAEQYF; v_gene: TRBV7-3; j_gene: TRBJ2-7; d_gene: TRBD1; abundance: .
CDR3nt: TGTGCCAGCAGTTTGATGAACTATGGCTACACCTTC; CDR3aa: CASSLMNYGYTF; v_gene: TRBV28; j_gene: TRBJ1-2; d_gene: .; abundance: .
CDR3nt: TGTGCCAGCAGCTTAGACAGGGGTGCTTATAGCCCCTACAATGAGCAGTTCTTC; CDR3aa: CASSLDRGAYSPYNEQFF; v_gene: TRBV11-2; j_gene: TRBJ2-1; d_gene: .; abundance: .
CDR3nt: TGTGCCAGCAGTTTACAGGGCCTCTATGGCTACACCTTC; CDR3aa: CASSLQGLYGYTF; v_gene: TRBV6-2/TRBV6-3; j_gene: TRBJ1-2; d_gene: .; abundance: .
CDR3nt: TGTGCCTGGAGTGTACAAGGGACCGGGGAGCTGTTTTTT; CDR3aa: CAWSVQGTGELFF; v_gene: TRBV30; j_gene: TRBJ2-2; d_gene: .; abundance: .
CDR3nt: TGTGCCAGCAGCTCCCTTGGTGTAGCGGTGAATGAGCAGTTCTTC; CDR3aa: CASSSLGVAVNEQFF; v_gene: TRBV5-5; j_gene: TRBJ2-1; d_gene: .; abundance: .
CDR3nt: TGTGCCAGCAGTCCCCTCCCTCCCGGGACTAGCGGATCCTACGAGCAGTACTTC; CDR3aa: CASSPLPPGTSGSYEQYF; v_gene: TRBV7-9; j_gene: TRBJ2-7; d_gene: TRBD2; abundance: once
CDR3nt: TGTGCCAGCTCACGGACAGGGACAACAGATACGCAGTATTTT; CDR3aa: CASSRTGTTDTQYF; v_gene: TRBV18; j_gene: TRBJ2-3; d_gene: TRBD1; abundance: .
CDR3nt: TGTGCCAGCAGCCAGGGACTACAACCTAACTACGAGCAGTACTTC; CDR3aa: CASSQGLQPNYEQYF; v_gene: TRBV3-1/TRBV3-2; j_gene: TRBJ2-7; d_gene: TRBD2; abundance: .
CDR3nt: TGTGCCAGCAGCAAAGGGGGCAGGGCAAGCAATCAGCCCCAGCATTTT; CDR3aa: CASSKGGRASNQPQHF; v_gene: TRBV21-1; j_gene: TRBJ1-5; d_gene: .; abundance: .
CDR3nt: TGTGCCAGCTCGCAGGTCCAAGAGACCCAGTACTTC; CDR3aa: CASSQVQETQYF; v_gene: TRBV3-1/TRBV3-2; j_gene: TRBJ2-5; d_gene: .; abundance: .